This TCR beta chain was identified during a study of shared clonotypes between healthy human individuals. CDR3 length: 16 amino acids. CDR1 is SGHTA, CDR2 FQGNSA, per germline. V lost 1 base to trimming and J lost 5 bases; unmatched junction nucleotides: 7. Only Caucasian adults living in Nashville, Tennessee made up the donor group. Unsorted samples drew genomic DNA from tens of millions of PBMCs. In the original workflow: There were no quality scores in the junction-only immunoSEQ sequences, so filtering differed. Sequenced by immunoSEQ multiplex PCR; TCRdb stores in-frame clones only, minus some. Clone size and the V and J calls come from that table; the DNA yielded D and trimming. Here the sample spans roughly 500,000 clones, approximately 80% being singletons.

The chain combines TRBV7-2 with TRBJ2-7; 11 bases map to TRBD2. The specimen sequenced was PBMCs. The clonotype was recovered from a woman between 40 and 55 years old in good health. Some clones in this sample may be carry-over from other donors' samples. As DNA, the CDR3 is TGTGCCAGCAGCTTAGAGGCACTAGCGGGAGATAACGAGCAGTACTTC. This codes for CASSLEALAGDNEQYF.